This record covers a single TCR beta chain. Its antigen is not known. The time point: after neoadjuvant nivolumab, at surgical resection. Six replicates per PBMC sample, mostly from roughly 500 ng of genomic DNA. Clones were read by immunoSEQ multiplex PCR, and TCRdb kept only the in-frame ones, dropping some. The repertoire includes over 7,500 clones, 66% of them detected once, and 3% to 4% sits in the top ten. The entry originates in a study of neoadjuvant anti-PD-1 for oral cavity cancer. As for the study in general: Nivolumab at 3 mg/kg was mostly given biweekly, three to four doses, pre-surgery. General study results and limits: Treg/Th17 ratio rose with pretreatment blood and fell with post-treatment tumor TCRbeta clonality. After neoadjuvant nivolumab, PBMC T cell clonality was significantly higher in non-responders than responders.

The sample consisted of PBMCs, taken after nivolumab (anti-PD-1) treatment. The TCR was taken from a person aged 35-79 years with oral cavity squamous cell carcinoma.

The CDR3 DNA is TGTGCCAGCAGCTCCTACCGGGACAGGGGGAGGAATCAGCCCCAGCATTTT. Translating it yields CASSSYRDRGRNQPQHF. This chain uses TRBV5-6 with TRBJ1-5, with 11 bases that match TRBD1. Germline V gene lookup returns CDR1 SGHDT and CDR2 YYEEEE. This CDR3 region has 17 residues. The ends lost 3 bases at V and 4 bases at J; junction bases unmatched: 9.